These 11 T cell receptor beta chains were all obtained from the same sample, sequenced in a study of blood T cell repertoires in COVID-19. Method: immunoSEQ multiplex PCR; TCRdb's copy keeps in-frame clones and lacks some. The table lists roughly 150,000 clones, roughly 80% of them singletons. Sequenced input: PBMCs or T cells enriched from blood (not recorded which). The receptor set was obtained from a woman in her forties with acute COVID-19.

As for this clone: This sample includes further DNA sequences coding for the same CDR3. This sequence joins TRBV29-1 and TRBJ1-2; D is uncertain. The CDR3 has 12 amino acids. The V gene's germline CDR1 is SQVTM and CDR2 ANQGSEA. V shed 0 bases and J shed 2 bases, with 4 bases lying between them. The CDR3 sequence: CSVEDPNYGYTF. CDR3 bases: TGCAGCGTTGAAGACCCGAACTATGGCTACACCTTC.

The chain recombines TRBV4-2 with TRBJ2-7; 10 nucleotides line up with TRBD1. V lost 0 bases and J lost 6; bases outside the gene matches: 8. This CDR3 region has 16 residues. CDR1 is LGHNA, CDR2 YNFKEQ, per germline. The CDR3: CASSQEYIGTGAEQYF. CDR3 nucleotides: TGTGCCAGCAGCCAAGAGTATATTGGGACAGGGGCCGAGCAGTACTTC.

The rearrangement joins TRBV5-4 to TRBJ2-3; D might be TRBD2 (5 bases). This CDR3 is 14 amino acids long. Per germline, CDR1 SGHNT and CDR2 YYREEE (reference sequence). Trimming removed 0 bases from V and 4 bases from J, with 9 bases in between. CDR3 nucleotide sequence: TGTGCCAGCAGCTTGGTCGAGGGTCCAGATACGCAGTATTTT. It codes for CASSLVEGPDTQYF.

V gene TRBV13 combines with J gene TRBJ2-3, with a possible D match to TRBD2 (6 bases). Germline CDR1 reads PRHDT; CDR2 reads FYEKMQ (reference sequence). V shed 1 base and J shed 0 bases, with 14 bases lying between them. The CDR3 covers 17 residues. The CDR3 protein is CASSLVRRDISTDTQYF. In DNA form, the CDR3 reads TGTGCCAGCAGCTTAGTCCGGCGGGATATCAGCACAGATACGCAGTATTTT.

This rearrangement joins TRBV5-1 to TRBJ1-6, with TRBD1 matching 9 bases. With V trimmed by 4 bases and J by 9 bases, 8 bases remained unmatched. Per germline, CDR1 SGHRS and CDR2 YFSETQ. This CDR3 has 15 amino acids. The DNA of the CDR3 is TGCGCCAGCAGCGGGGGACAGGGTGAGAGTTCACCCCTCCACTTT. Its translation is CASSGGQGESSPLHF. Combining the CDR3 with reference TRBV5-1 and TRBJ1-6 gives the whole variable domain KAGVTQTPRYLIKTRGQQVTLSCSPISGHRSVSWYQQTPGQGLQFLFEYFSETQRNKGNFPGRFSGRQFSNSRSEMNVSTLELGDSALYLCASSGGQGESSPLHFGNGTRLTVT.

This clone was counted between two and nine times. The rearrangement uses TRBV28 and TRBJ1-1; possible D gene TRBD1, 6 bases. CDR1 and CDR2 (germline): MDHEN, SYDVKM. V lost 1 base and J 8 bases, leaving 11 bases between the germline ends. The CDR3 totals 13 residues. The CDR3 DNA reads TGTGCCAGCAGTTTATTGACGACAGGCGAAGCTTTCTTT. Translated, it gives CASSLLTTGEAFF.

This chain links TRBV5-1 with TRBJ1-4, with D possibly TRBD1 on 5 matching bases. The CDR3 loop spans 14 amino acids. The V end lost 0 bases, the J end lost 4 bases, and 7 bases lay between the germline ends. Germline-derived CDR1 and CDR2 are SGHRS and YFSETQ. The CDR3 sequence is CASSLGRDNEKLFF. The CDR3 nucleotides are TGCGCCAGCAGCTTGGGCAGGGATAATGAAAAACTGTTTTTT.

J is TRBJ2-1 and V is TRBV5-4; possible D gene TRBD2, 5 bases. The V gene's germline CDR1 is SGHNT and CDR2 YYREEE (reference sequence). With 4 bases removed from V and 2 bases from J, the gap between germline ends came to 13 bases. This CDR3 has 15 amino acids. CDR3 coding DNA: TGTGCCAGCAGCGTTCGGCGGGCCGCCTACAATGAGCAGTTCTTC. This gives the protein CASSVRRAAYNEQFF.

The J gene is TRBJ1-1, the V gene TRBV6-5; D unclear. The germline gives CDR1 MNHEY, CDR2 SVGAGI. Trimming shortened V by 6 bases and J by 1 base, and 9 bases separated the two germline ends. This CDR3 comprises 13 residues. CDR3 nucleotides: TGTGCCAGCAGGGTAGACAAGAACACTGAAGCTTTCTTT. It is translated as CASRVDKNTEAFF.

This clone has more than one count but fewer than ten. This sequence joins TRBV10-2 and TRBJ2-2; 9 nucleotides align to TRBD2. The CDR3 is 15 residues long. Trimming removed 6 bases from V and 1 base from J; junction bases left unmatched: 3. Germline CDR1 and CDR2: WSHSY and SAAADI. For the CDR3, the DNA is TGCGCCAGCAGGACTAGCGGAGGGAACACCGGGGAGCTGTTTTTT. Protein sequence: CASRTSGGNTGELFF.

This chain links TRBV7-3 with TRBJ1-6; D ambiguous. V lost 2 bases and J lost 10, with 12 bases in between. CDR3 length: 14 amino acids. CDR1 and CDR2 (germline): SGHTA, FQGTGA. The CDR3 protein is CASSLHPNGSPLHF. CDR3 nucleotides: TGTGCCAGCAGCTTACACCCGAACGGGTCACCCCTCCACTTT.